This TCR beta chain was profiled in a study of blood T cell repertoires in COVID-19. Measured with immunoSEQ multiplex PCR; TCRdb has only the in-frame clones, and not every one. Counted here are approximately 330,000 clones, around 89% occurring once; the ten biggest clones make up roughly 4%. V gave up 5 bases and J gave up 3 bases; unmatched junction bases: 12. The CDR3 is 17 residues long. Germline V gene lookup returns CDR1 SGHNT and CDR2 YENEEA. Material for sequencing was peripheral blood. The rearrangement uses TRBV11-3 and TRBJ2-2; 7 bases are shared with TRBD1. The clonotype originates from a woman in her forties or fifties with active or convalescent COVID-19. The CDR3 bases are TGTGCCAGCAGCCCTAGACCGACAGGGACACACACCGGGGAGCTGTTTTTT. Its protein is CASSPRPTGTHTGELFF.